A selection of T cell receptor beta chains follows, all from one sample in a study of blood T cell repertoires in COVID-19. Sequencing was performed with immunoSEQ multiplex PCR; in TCRdb, only in-frame clones are kept and a portion is missing. The data hold 55,000 to 60,000 clones, with approximately 80% observed a single time. Material for sequencing was peripheral blood. These receptors came from a man aged 50-59 years with active or convalescent COVID-19. The CDR3 runs from the conserved cysteine through the conserved F or W. The order of the fields is CDR3 protein, CDR3 DNA, V gene, J gene, clone size, D gene. The D gene is left open where the match is weak. Size values are once, few and many counts, or a class for expanded clones, and some rows have none.

CDR3aa: CASRKRQTNTEAFF
CDR3nt: TGTGCCAGCAGGAAGAGACAGACGAACACTGAAGCTTTCTTT
v_gene: TRBV6-4
j_gene: TRBJ1-1
abundance: -
d_gene: -

CDR3aa: CASRDSTYEQYF
CDR3nt: TGTGCCAGTAGGGACAGTACCTACGAGCAGTACTTC
v_gene: TRBV19
j_gene: TRBJ2-7
abundance: hyperexpanded
d_gene: -

CDR3aa: CASSLAPSGVASNQPQHF
CDR3nt: TGTGCCAGCAGCTTAGCGCCATCGGGAGTTGCTAGCAATCAGCCCCAGCATTTT
v_gene: TRBV7-8
j_gene: TRBJ1-5
abundance: -
d_gene: -

CDR3aa: CASSIDQGTDTQYF
CDR3nt: TGTGCCAGTAGTATAGACCAGGGAACAGATACGCAGTATTTT
v_gene: TRBV19
j_gene: TRBJ2-3
abundance: many
d_gene: -

CDR3aa: CAVVPTGGANGKAFF
CDR3nt: TGTGCCGTTGTCCCCACAGGGGGCGCGAATGGGAAAGCTTTCTTT
v_gene: TRBV7-3
j_gene: TRBJ1-1
abundance: -
d_gene: TRBD1

CDR3aa: CASSLGVGLAGRDNEQFF
CDR3nt: TGTGCCAGCAGCTTAGGCGTCGGACTAGCGGGAAGGGACAATGAGCAGTTCTTC
v_gene: TRBV7-3
j_gene: TRBJ2-1
abundance: -
d_gene: TRBD2

CDR3aa: CASSEGGLAGWDTQYF
CDR3nt: TGTGCCAGCAGCGAAGGTGGGCTAGCGGGTTGGGATACGCAGTATTTT
v_gene: TRBV9
j_gene: TRBJ2-3
abundance: -
d_gene: TRBD2

CDR3aa: CASSLESGLGNEQFF
CDR3nt: TGTGCCAGCAGCTTAGAGTCCGGACTAGGCAATGAGCAGTTCTTC
v_gene: TRBV7-8
j_gene: TRBJ2-1
abundance: few
d_gene: TRBD2

CDR3aa: CASIAELNEKLFF
CDR3nt: TGTGCCAGCATAGCGGAGCTTAATGAAAAACTGTTTTTT
v_gene: TRBV6-5
j_gene: TRBJ1-4
abundance: few
d_gene: -

CDR3aa: CATSRGGVSGFNEKLFF
CDR3nt: TGTGCCACCAGCAGAGGCGGGGTTAGCGGGTTCAACGAAAAACTGTTTTTT
v_gene: TRBV15
j_gene: TRBJ1-4
abundance: few
d_gene: -

CDR3aa: CASSVGLSGTGELFF
CDR3nt: TGTGCCAGCAGCGTAGGACTATCGGGCACCGGGGAGCTGTTTTTT
v_gene: TRBV9
j_gene: TRBJ2-2
abundance: -
d_gene: -

CDR3aa: CASSQTSISEQFF
CDR3nt: TGCGCCAGCAGCCAGACTAGCATCAGTGAGCAGTTCTTC
v_gene: TRBV5-1
j_gene: TRBJ2-1
abundance: -
d_gene: TRBD2

CDR3aa: CASSSLTAEQFF
CDR3nt: TGTGCCAGCAGTTCCCTGACAGCCGAGCAGTTCTTC
v_gene: TRBV12-3/TRBV12-4
j_gene: TRBJ2-1
abundance: -
d_gene: -

CDR3aa: CASRRDRGDSPLHF
CDR3nt: TGTGCCAGCAGGAGGGACAGGGGAGATTCACCCCTCCACTTT
v_gene: TRBV4-2
j_gene: TRBJ1-6
abundance: -
d_gene: TRBD1

CDR3aa: CASRLIQGGNQPQHF
CDR3nt: TGTGCCAGCAGGTTGATACAGGGGGGAAATCAGCCCCAGCATTTT
v_gene: TRBV2
j_gene: TRBJ1-5
abundance: once
d_gene: TRBD1

CDR3aa: CASSGLAGGSTDTQYF
CDR3nt: TGTGCCAGCTCGGGACTAGCGGGGGGTAGTACAGATACGCAGTATTTT
v_gene: TRBV18
j_gene: TRBJ2-3
abundance: -
d_gene: TRBD2

CDR3aa: CASSQVGLASYEQYF
CDR3nt: TGTGCCAGCAGCCAAGTCGGACTAGCTTCCTACGAGCAGTACTTC
v_gene: TRBV4-2
j_gene: TRBJ2-7
abundance: -
d_gene: TRBD2

CDR3aa: CASKLGEVEGQPQHF
CDR3nt: TGTGCCAGTAAGCTGGGAGAAGTGGAAGGCCAGCCCCAGCATTTT
v_gene: TRBV19
j_gene: TRBJ1-5
abundance: few
d_gene: -

CDR3aa: CASSGGGAYNEQFF
CDR3nt: TGCGCCAGCAGTGGCGGGGGGGCGTACAATGAGCAGTTCTTC
v_gene: TRBV10-1
j_gene: TRBJ2-1
abundance: -
d_gene: TRBD2

CDR3aa: CASSIPRAGTNSYEQYF
CDR3nt: TGTGCCAGCAGCATACCGAGAGCCGGGACAAACTCCTACGAGCAGTACTTC
v_gene: TRBV7-9
j_gene: TRBJ2-7
abundance: once
d_gene: -

CDR3aa: CASSDIGTSGTYEQYF
CDR3nt: TGTGCCAGCAGCGATATTGGGACTAGCGGGACCTACGAGCAGTACTTC
v_gene: TRBV3-1/TRBV3-2
j_gene: TRBJ2-7
abundance: -
d_gene: TRBD2

CDR3aa: CASSQGRIAVTYEQYF
CDR3nt: TGTGCCAGCAGCCAAGGGCGGATAGCTGTCACCTACGAGCAGTACTTC
v_gene: TRBV3-1/TRBV3-2
j_gene: TRBJ2-7
abundance: once
d_gene: -

CDR3aa: CASSLQGRSYNEQFF
CDR3nt: TGTGCCAGCAGTTTACAGGGGCGATCCTACAATGAGCAGTTCTTC
v_gene: TRBV2
j_gene: TRBJ2-1
abundance: -
d_gene: TRBD1

CDR3aa: CASSSSGQETQYF
CDR3nt: TGTGCCAGCAGCTCTAGCGGCCAAGAGACCCAGTACTTC
v_gene: TRBV7-9
j_gene: TRBJ2-5
abundance: -
d_gene: TRBD2

CDR3aa: CASSEAGGLVSQPQHF
CDR3nt: TGTGCCAGCAGTGAAGCCGGGGGACTGGTAAGTCAGCCCCAGCATTTT
v_gene: TRBV6-1
j_gene: TRBJ1-5
abundance: -
d_gene: -

CDR3aa: CASSLLGTGLTEAFF
CDR3nt: TGTGCCAGCAGCTTACTGGGGACAGGGCTCACTGAAGCTTTCTTT
v_gene: TRBV11-2
j_gene: TRBJ1-1
abundance: few
d_gene: TRBD1

CDR3aa: CASSPLAGGPSQQFF
CDR3nt: TGTGCCAGCAGCCCCTTAGCGGGGGGGCCATCCCAGCAGTTCTTC
v_gene: TRBV3-1/TRBV3-2
j_gene: TRBJ2-1
abundance: -
d_gene: TRBD2

CDR3aa: CASSLGTGALNTEAFF
CDR3nt: TGTGCCAGCAGCCTGGGGACAGGGGCATTGAACACTGAAGCTTTCTTT
v_gene: TRBV11-2
j_gene: TRBJ1-1
abundance: few
d_gene: TRBD1

CDR3aa: CASSHGLAGAEDTQYF
CDR3nt: TGTGCCAGCAGCCACGGACTAGCGGGAGCAGAAGATACGCAGTATTTT
v_gene: TRBV4-2
j_gene: TRBJ2-3
abundance: -
d_gene: TRBD2

CDR3aa: CASSPGTVGEKLFF
CDR3nt: TGTGCCAGCAGCCCAGGGACAGTTGGTGAAAAACTGTTTTTT
v_gene: TRBV11-1
j_gene: TRBJ1-4
abundance: -
d_gene: TRBD1

CDR3aa: CASSRDIPNTEAFF
CDR3nt: TGTGCCAGCAGTCGGGACATCCCGAACACTGAAGCTTTCTTT
v_gene: TRBV2
j_gene: TRBJ1-1
abundance: -
d_gene: -

CDR3aa: CASSLTNAGANGELFF
CDR3nt: TGCGCCAGCAGCTTGACCAACGCGGGAGCGAACGGGGAGCTGTTTTTT
v_gene: TRBV5-1
j_gene: TRBJ2-2
abundance: many
d_gene: TRBD2

CDR3aa: CASSVGLATGELFF
CDR3nt: TGTGCCAGCAGCGTGGGACTAGCGACCGGGGAGCTGTTTTTT
v_gene: TRBV7-2
j_gene: TRBJ2-2
abundance: -
d_gene: TRBD2

CDR3aa: CASSLQVSYGYTF
CDR3nt: TGTGCCAGCAGCTTGCAGGTCTCCTATGGCTACACCTTC
v_gene: TRBV7-2
j_gene: TRBJ1-2
abundance: few
d_gene: -

CDR3aa: CASSSTTTGMNTEAFF
CDR3nt: TGTGCCAGCAGTTCCACCACGACAGGGATGAACACTGAAGCTTTCTTT
v_gene: TRBV28
j_gene: TRBJ1-1
abundance: -
d_gene: TRBD1

CDR3aa: CATSRDRRTDTQYF
CDR3nt: TGTGCCACCAGCAGAGATCGTCGCACAGATACGCAGTATTTT
v_gene: TRBV15
j_gene: TRBJ2-3
abundance: few
d_gene: -

CDR3aa: CASRPEVASGANVLTF
CDR3nt: TGCGCCAGCCGCCCCGAGGTTGCCTCTGGGGCCAACGTCCTGACTTTC
v_gene: TRBV5-1
j_gene: TRBJ2-6
abundance: -
d_gene: -

CDR3aa: CASSFEQAYGYTF
CDR3nt: TGTGCCAGCAGCTTCGAACAGGCCTATGGCTACACCTTC
v_gene: TRBV7-9
j_gene: TRBJ1-2
abundance: few
d_gene: -

CDR3aa: CASKPGRKNGYTF
CDR3nt: TGTGCCTCCAAACCCGGGAGGAAAAATGGCTACACCTTC
v_gene: TRBV2
j_gene: TRBJ1-2
abundance: many
d_gene: -